This T cell receptor (beta chain) emerged from a study of cytomegalovirus exposure and HLA in healthy donors. For the study at large: Caucasian-associated ancestry cluster membership applied to approximately 81% of some 400 genotyped donors. General study findings and limits: For presence/absence analyses, sequencing depth was assumed to be roughly uniform across donors. The analysis excluded some indistinguishable V segments, including TRBV6-2 and TRBV6-3.

It was with 60 Vbeta and 13 Jbeta primers that the PCR ran. The data were produced by immunoSEQ multiplex PCR, yet TCRdb's version contains in-frame clones alone and is incomplete. The sample has around 200,000 clones; around 83% are singletons. Note on this clone: Its antigen is currently unknown.

Healthy individuals who donated bone marrow served as the donors. Germline V CDR1 and CDR2: MGHDK, SYGVNS. CDR3 length equals 13 residues. With 1 base clipped from V and 5 bases from J, the junction kept 1 base outside the gene matches. The chain links TRBV25-1 to TRBJ1-1; 7 bases map to TRBD1. The sequenced sample consisted of PBMCs. This clonotype was sampled from a middle-aged man in good health and CMV-seronegative. The CDR3 is CASSELQGTEAFF. CDR3 nucleotide sequence: TGTGCCAGCAGTGAATTACAGGGGACTGAAGCTTTCTTT.